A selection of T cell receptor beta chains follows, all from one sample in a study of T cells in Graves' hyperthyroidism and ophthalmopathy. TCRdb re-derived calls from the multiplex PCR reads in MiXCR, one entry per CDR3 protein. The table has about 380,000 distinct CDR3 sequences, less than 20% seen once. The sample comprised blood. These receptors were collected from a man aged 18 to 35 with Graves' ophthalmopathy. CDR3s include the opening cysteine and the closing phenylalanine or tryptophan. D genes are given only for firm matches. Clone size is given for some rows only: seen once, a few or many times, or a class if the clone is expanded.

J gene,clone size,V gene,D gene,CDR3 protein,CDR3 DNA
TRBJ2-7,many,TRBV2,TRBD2,CASSEAGRGSYEQYF,TGTGCCAGCAGTGAAGCGGGGCGGGGGAGCTACGAGCAGTACTTC
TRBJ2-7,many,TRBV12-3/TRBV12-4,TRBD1,CASTPGQGASEQYF,TGTGCCAGCACCCCCGGACAGGGGGCGAGTGAGCAGTACTTC
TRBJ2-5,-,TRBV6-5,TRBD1,CASRAAGQGKETQYF,TGTGCCAGCCGGGCAGCGGGACAGGGAAAAGAGACCCAGTACTTC
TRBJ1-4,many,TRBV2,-,CAGTPPGANEKLFF,TGTGCCGGGACCCCACCAGGAGCTAATGAAAAACTGTTTTTT
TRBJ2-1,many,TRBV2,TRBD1,CASSGDRSSYNEQFF,TGTGCCAGCAGTGGGGACAGGAGCTCCTACAATGAGCAGTTCTTC
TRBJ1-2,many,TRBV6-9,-,CASSSPPTGWGYGYTF,TGTGCCAGCAGTTCACCGCCGACAGGCTGGGGCTATGGCTACACCTTC
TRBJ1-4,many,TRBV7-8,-,CASSLGLLEKLFF,TGTGCCAGCAGCTTAGGCCTCCTGGAAAAACTGTTTTTT
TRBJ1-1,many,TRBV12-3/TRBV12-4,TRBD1,CASRPGTVNTEAFF,TGTGCCAGCAGGCCCGGGACAGTGAACACTGAAGCTTTCTTT
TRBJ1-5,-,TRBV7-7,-,CTSSLPDRQVNNQPQHF,TGTACTAGCAGCTTACCAGATCGGCAGGTAAACAATCAGCCCCAGCATTTT
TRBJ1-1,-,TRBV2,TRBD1,CASSTGQGAPEAFF,TGTGCCAGCAGTACAGGACAGGGGGCGCCGGAGGCTTTCTTT
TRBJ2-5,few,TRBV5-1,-,CASSLAVAQETQYF,TGCGCCAGCAGCTTGGCGGTGGCCCAAGAGACCCAGTACTTC
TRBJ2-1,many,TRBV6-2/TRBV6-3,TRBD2,CASSYTPGLAGGSYNEQFF,TGTGCCAGCAGTTACACACCGGGACTAGCGGGGGGGTCCTACAATGAGCAGTTCTTC
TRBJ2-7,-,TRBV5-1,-,CASSWSRGGNEQYF,TGCGCCAGCAGCTGGAGCAGGGGCGGGAATGAGCAGTACTTC
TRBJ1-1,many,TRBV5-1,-,CASSLGGSGMNTEAFF,TGCGCCAGCAGCTTGGGGGGATCAGGGATGAACACTGAAGCTTTCTTT
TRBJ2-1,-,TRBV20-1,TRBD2,CSARDNSRGTSVHNEQFF,TGCAGTGCTAGAGATAACAGTCGGGGGACTAGCGTGCACAATGAGCAGTTCTTC
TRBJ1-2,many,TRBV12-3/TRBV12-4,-,CASIKSGGPYGYTF,TGTGCCAGCATAAAGAGTGGGGGACCCTATGGCTACACCTTC
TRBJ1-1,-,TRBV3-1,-,CASSQEGVGRPEAFF,TGTGCCAGCAGCCAAGAGGGGGTGGGGCGGCCTGAAGCTTTCTTT
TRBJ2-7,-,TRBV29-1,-,CSVEDGSRSSYEQYF,TGCAGCGTTGAAGATGGTTCAAGGAGCTCCTACGAGCAGTACTTC
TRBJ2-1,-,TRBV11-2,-,CASTGLRGNEQFF,TGTGCCAGCACGGGCCTTCGCGGCAATGAGCAGTTCTTC
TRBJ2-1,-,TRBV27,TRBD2,CASSEPLAGGYNEQFF,TGTGCCAGCAGTGAGCCCCTAGCGGGGGGCTACAATGAGCAGTTCTTC
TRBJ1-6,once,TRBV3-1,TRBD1,CASGRTGVPPNSPLHF,TGTGCCAGCGGCCGGACAGGGGTCCCCCCAAATTCACCCCTCCACTTT
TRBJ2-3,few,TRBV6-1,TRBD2,CASSRFGDTGTSGAADTQYF,TGTGCCAGCAGTAGATTCGGGGACACCGGGACTAGCGGGGCGGCAGATACGCAGTATTTT